These 27 T cell receptor beta chains were sequenced from one sample in a study of blood T cell repertoires in COVID-19. Method: immunoSEQ multiplex PCR; TCRdb's copy keeps in-frame clones and lacks some. This sample carries 35,000 to 50,000 clones, around 82% of them seen once, and the ten largest clones take roughly 6.2%. The specimen was peripheral blood. The receptors were gathered from a woman at least 80 years old with acute or convalescent COVID-19.

The sample holds a few counts of this clone. Different DNA sequences within this sample yield the same CDR3. The chain links TRBV10-1 to TRBJ2-2; 7 positions agree with TRBD1. In germline, CDR1 is WNHNN, CDR2 SYGVQD (reference sequence). Trimming removed 8 bases from V and 5 bases from J; junction bases left unmatched: 2. The CDR3 runs to 12 residues. The CDR3 DNA reads as TGCGCCAGCTCCAGGGGGACCGGGGAGCTGTTTTTT. As protein: CASSRGTGELFF.

This chain connects TRBV27 to TRBJ2-2, with no clear D. This CDR3 is built from 13 residues. Germline assignment: CDR1 MNHEY and CDR2 SMNVEV (reference sequence). The V gene lost 1 base and the J gene lost 4 bases, with 4 bases spanning the gap. Here the CDR3 reads CASSLLSTGELFF. CDR3 DNA sequence: TGTGCCAGCAGTTTATTGAGCACCGGGGAGCTGTTTTTT.

This clone occurred once. The rearrangement links TRBV6-4 to TRBJ1-6; perhaps TRBD1 as D (5 bases). Germline assignment: CDR1 MRHNA and CDR2 SNTAGT. V was cut by 4 bases and J by 9 bases, with 19 bases left in between. The CDR3 spans 16 residues. CDR3 nucleotide sequence: TGTGCCAGCAGTGCGTTGGCAGGGCTGTCAAGTTCACCCCTCCACTTT. It specifies CASSALAGLSSSPLHF.

This clone turned up a few times. V and J are TRBV5-4 and TRBJ2-3, with D unclear. Per the germline V gene, CDR1 is SGHNT and CDR2 is YYREEE (reference sequence). Between the trimmed V and J ends, which lost 0 bases and 0 bases, there was a span of 11 bases. The CDR3 extends over 16 amino acids. CDR3 bases: TGTGCCAGCAGCTTGGGGGCAGCAACTAGCACAGATACGCAGTATTTT. Translation: CASSLGAATSTDTQYF.

The J gene is TRBJ2-5, the V gene TRBV11-2; D might be TRBD2 (6 bases). Between the trimmed V and J ends, which lost 3 bases and 5 bases, there was a span of 13 bases. The CDR3 covers 14 residues. CDR1 SGHAT and CDR2 FQNNGV come from the germline V gene. CDR3 sequence: CASSFNSRGETQYF. The CDR3 DNA sequence: TGTGCCAGCAGCTTCAACAGCCGGGGGGAGACCCAGTACTTC.

The rearrangement uses TRBV3-1 (or the pseudogene TRBV3-2) and TRBJ2-2; 7 bases align to TRBD2. This CDR3 spans 14 amino acids. V gave up 4 bases and J gave up 3 bases; unmatched junction bases: 2. Germline CDR1 is LGHDT and CDR2 is YNNKEL (reference sequence). The CDR3 DNA follows: TGTGCCAGCAGCCGGGGGAGGGACACCGGGGAGCTGTTTTTT. Protein product: CASSRGRDTGELFF.

The chain uses TRBV19 and TRBJ2-2; 9 nucleotides match TRBD2. The trim removed 1 base at V and 4 bases at J, leaving 10 bases unmatched. The CDR3 consists of 18 residues. Germline assignment: CDR1 LNHDA and CDR2 SQIVND (reference sequence). This chain's CDR3 is CASSIVRAGGPFTGELFF. The CDR3 region has the DNA TGTGCCAGTAGTATAGTCCGAGCGGGGGGCCCTTTCACCGGGGAGCTGTTTTTT.

The chain employs TRBV7-3 and TRBJ1-4, with 7 bases fitting TRBD1. The trim removed 1 base at V and 0 bases at J, leaving 23 bases unmatched. CDR1 SGHTA and CDR2 FQGTGA come from the germline V gene. The CDR3 extends over 23 amino acids. CDR3 amino acids: CASSLRLRSFLRQGNPTNEKLFF. DNA of the CDR3: TGTGCCAGCAGCTTAAGATTGAGGTCCTTTCTTAGACAGGGAAATCCAACTAATGAAAAACTGTTTTTT.

DNA for the CDR3: TGCGCCAGCAGCCAAGAACAGGGTATCGCTTCGGGCTACACCTTC. Translating gives CASSQEQGIASGYTF. The chain links TRBV5-1 to TRBJ1-2; D is perhaps TRBD1 (6 bases). In germline, CDR1 is SGHRS, CDR2 YFSETQ. The CDR3 contains 15 residues. Between the trimmed V and J ends, which lost 4 bases and 8 bases, there was a span of 21 bases.

This clone was seen only once. The chain uses TRBV7-9 and TRBJ1-4; 8 bases are a match to TRBD1. Germline CDR1 reads SEHNR; CDR2 reads FQNEAQ (reference sequence). The CDR3 runs to 16 residues. Germline trimming cut 1 base from V and 0 bases from J; bases unmatched to any gene: 1. CDR3 DNA sequence: TGTGCCAGCAGCTTAGGACAGGGGACAACTAATGAAAAACTGTTTTTT. Its translation is CASSLGQGTTNEKLFF.

The V and J genes are TRBV27 and TRBJ1-5; D unresolved. Germline V gene sequence: CDR1 MNHEY, CDR2 SMNVEV (reference sequence). V lost 5 bases and J lost 0, with 5 bases in between. There are 13 residues in the CDR3. This chain's CDR3 is CASSQNSNQPQHF. CDR3 bases: TGTGCCAGCAGTCAGAATAGCAATCAGCCCCAGCATTTT.

The rearrangement uses TRBV5-4 and TRBJ1-4, with a tentative D call TRBD1 (5 bases). This CDR3 comprises 12 residues. Germline V lookup: CDR1 SGHNT, CDR2 YYREEE (reference sequence). Trimming removed 5 bases at V and 8 bases at J, with 10 bases between. The CDR3 reads CASREGEEKLFF. CDR3 sequence (DNA): TGTGCCAGCAGAGAAGGGGAAGAAAAACTGTTTTTT.

The chain joins TRBV11-2 to TRBJ1-5, with D maybe TRBD1 (5 bases). The CDR3 covers 13 residues. Deletions cut 4 bases from V and 7 bases from J, with 11 bases between. From germline, CDR1 is SGHAT and CDR2 FQNNGV. For the CDR3, the DNA is TGTGCCAGCAGCTCCCAGGGAGGACAGCCCCAGCATTTT. Translation gives CASSSQGGQPQHF.

CDR3 coding DNA: TGTGCCAGCAGCCCCGGGACAGGGAACTATGGCTACACCTTC. It is translated as CASSPGTGNYGYTF. The V gene is TRBV2, the J gene TRBJ1-2; 9 bases line up with TRBD1. The CDR3 sequence is 14 residues long. The V and J ends lost 6 bases and 2 bases, in that order; junction bases with no gene match: 4. CDR1 and CDR2 from the germline V gene are SNHLY and FYNNEI.

The chain uses TRBV7-8 and TRBJ1-2, with 8 bases identical to TRBD1. In germline, CDR1 is SGHVS, CDR2 FQNEAQ. The CDR3 has 15 residues. V was pared by 6 bases and J by 5 bases, with 11 bases of the junction left unmatched. CDR3 amino acids: CASSTPMGQDYGYTF. The CDR3 region has the DNA TGTGCCAGCAGTACCCCCATGGGACAGGATTATGGCTACACCTTC.

The chain carries TRBV14 and TRBJ1-2; D ambiguous. The CDR3 extends over 14 amino acids. Germline lookup yields CDR1 SGHDN and CDR2 FVKESK. Deletions cut 2 bases from V and 8 bases from J, with 15 bases between. DNA of the CDR3: TGTGCCAGCAGCCAAACCCAGGCCGCCTTCGGCTACACCTTC. Protein: CASSQTQAAFGYTF.

The V and J genes are TRBV3-1 (or the pseudogene TRBV3-2) and TRBJ2-5, with D perhaps matching TRBD2 (7 bases). Germline-derived CDR1 and CDR2 are LGHDT and YNNKEL (reference sequence). The germline V and J ends were trimmed by 3 bases and 4 bases, with 12 bases remaining between them. This CDR3 has 14 residues. In DNA form, the CDR3 reads TGTGCCAGCAGCCAGAGGGGGGGCGCAGAGACCCAGTACTTC. Translating gives CASSQRGGAETQYF.

The rearrangement links TRBV2 to TRBJ2-1, with TRBD1 identical over 8 bases. Germline V gives CDR1 SNHLY, CDR2 FYNNEI. The CDR3 spans 13 residues. V trimming: 7 bases; J trimming: 5 bases; junction bases outside the gene matches: 4. CDR3 loop: CASIQDRDNEQFF. Here the CDR3 DNA reads TGTGCCAGCATCCAGGACAGGGACAATGAGCAGTTCTTC. The variable domain in full, with the rest retrieved from reference TRBV2 and TRBJ2-1, is EPEVTQTPSHQVTQMGQEVILRCVPISNHLYFYWYRQILGQKVEFLVSFYNNEISEKSEIFDDQFSVERPDGSNFTLKIRSTKLEDSAMYFCASIQDRDNEQFFGPGTRLTVL.

V is TRBV6-1 and J is TRBJ2-1, with TRBD2 matching over 9 bases. This CDR3 has 15 amino acids. Per the germline V gene, CDR1 is MNHNS and CDR2 is SASEGT. V dropped 1 base and J dropped 6; count of bases not matched to a gene: 4. CDR3 nucleotide sequence: TGTGCCAGCAGTGAAGGCGCTAGCGGGGTCAATGAGCAGTTCTTC. Amino acids: CASSEGASGVNEQFF.

The gene calls are TRBV7-9 and TRBJ1-5; no definite D call. V was cut by 0 bases and J by 10 bases, with 10 bases left in between. CDR3 length: 13 residues. Germline V gene data show CDR1 as SEHNR and CDR2 as FQNEAQ (reference sequence). CDR3 residues: CASSLAEGAPQHF. CDR3 in DNA: TGTGCCAGCAGCTTAGCTGAGGGAGCACCCCAGCATTTT.

The count of this clone is one. This chain joins TRBV19 and TRBJ1-3; D is unresolved. This CDR3 spans 15 amino acids. The V gene lost 4 bases and the J gene lost 0 bases, with 10 bases spanning the gap. Germline V CDR1 and CDR2: LNHDA, SQIVND (reference sequence). The CDR3 here is CASSRRRNSGNTIYF. CDR3 nucleotide sequence: TGTGCCAGTAGTAGACGGAGAAACTCTGGAAACACCATATATTTT.

The chain has TRBV5-1 and TRBJ2-7; 9 bases fit TRBD1. With 4 bases clipped from V and 2 bases from J, the junction kept 4 bases outside the gene matches. Germline CDR1 and CDR2: SGHRS and YFSETQ. The length of the CDR3 is 14 residues. As DNA, the CDR3 is TGCGCCAGCAGCCCGGGGACAGGGACCTACGAGCAGTACTTC. Translated, it gives CASSPGTGTYEQYF.

The chain recombines TRBV2 with TRBJ2-3; the match to TRBD2 covers 7 bases. CDR1 is SNHLY and CDR2 is FYNNEI in the germline V gene. V lost 3 bases and J lost 0; bases outside the gene matches: 6. This CDR3 comprises 16 residues. This CDR3 reads CASSDASGVSTDTQYF. As DNA, the CDR3 is TGTGCCAGCAGTGACGCAAGCGGGGTAAGCACAGATACGCAGTATTTT.

The V gene is TRBV18, the J gene TRBJ1-5; D not certain. V was trimmed by 2 bases and J by 0 bases, leaving 8 bases between them. Germline V CDR1 and CDR2: KGHSH, LQKENI. The CDR3 is made up of 15 amino acids. CDR3 DNA sequence: TGTGCCAGCTCACCAGAGCCCTTTAGCAATCAGCCCCAGCATTTT. It is translated as CASSPEPFSNQPQHF.

This chain uses TRBV5-6 with TRBJ1-2; 10 nucleotides agree with TRBD1. V gave up 5 bases and J gave up 0 bases; unmatched junction bases: 4. The CDR3 is 15 amino acids. Germline values: CDR1 SGHDT, CDR2 YYEEEE. The CDR3 DNA follows: TGTGCCAGCAGTCGGGACAGGGGAGCTAACTATGGCTACACCTTC. It yields the protein CASSRDRGANYGYTF.

The chain combines TRBV2 with TRBJ2-5; the D is unclear. V lost 6 bases and J 0 bases, leaving 5 bases between the germline ends. The CDR3 loop spans 12 amino acids. The germline V gene encodes CDR1 SNHLY and CDR2 FYNNEI. The CDR3 DNA reads as TGTGCCAGCAGATTAAACCAAGAGACCCAGTACTTC. Protein: CASRLNQETQYF.

The V gene is TRBV9, the J gene TRBJ1-6; no clear D gene. Trimming took off 0 bases at V and 0 bases at J, with 7 bases between the two ends. The CDR3 has 16 residues. In germline, CDR1 is SGDLS, CDR2 YYNGEE. CDR3 DNA: TGTGCCAGCAGCGTAGGTCCAGGCTCCTATAATTCACCCCTCCACTTT. It encodes CASSVGPGSYNSPLHF.